The 6 T cell receptor beta chains below were found in one sample sequenced in a study of regulatory T cells in long-lasting Graves disease. The sample's time point: newly diagnosed GD, antithyroid drugs for less than 3 months. TCR sequences were obtained from RNA taken from PBMCs. Arm-PCR of CDR3 regions and iRepertoire HTBI primers were the basis on which TCR beta libraries were built. Via MiXCR, TCRdb re-called the multiplex PCR reads, giving one row per CDR3 protein. The sample includes some 460,000 distinct CDR3 sequences, around 15% of them seen just once. This sample was shared with a second study, whose subject was T cells in Graves' hyperthyroidism and ophthalmopathy.

Source: peripheral blood mononuclear cells (PBMCs), taken at new diagnosis, from a patient treated with antithyroid drugs. These receptors all come from a middle-aged man with Graves disease.

This clonotype was recorded many times. The rearrangement links TRBV5-1 to TRBJ2-2; tentatively, D is TRBD2 (6 bases). Trimming removed 6 bases at V and 0 bases at J, with 15 bases between. CDR3 length: 16 amino acids. The germline V gene encodes CDR1 SGHRS and CDR2 YFSETQ. The CDR3 is CASTTGGFANTGELFF. The CDR3 nucleotides read TGCGCCAGCACTACTGGGGGGTTTGCGAACACCGGGGAGCTGTTTTTT.

This clonotype has at least ten counts. The chain has TRBV12-3 or TRBV12-4 and TRBJ2-4; D not resolved. Between the trimmed V and J ends, which lost 3 bases and 0 bases, there was a span of 6 bases. The CDR3 has 14 amino acids. CDR3: CASSFPEAKNIQYF. In DNA form, the CDR3 reads TGTGCCAGCAGTTTTCCCGAAGCCAAAAACATTCAGTACTTC.

The chain has TRBV5-4 and TRBJ2-3, with 9 bases lining up with TRBD1. Germline assignment: CDR1 SGHNT and CDR2 YYREEE (reference sequence). This CDR3 has 15 residues. The V gene end was trimmed by 3 bases and the J gene end by 2 bases; junction bases not matched to a gene: 4. The CDR3 here is CASSWGQGHTDTQYF. The CDR3 coding sequence is TGTGCCAGCAGCTGGGGACAGGGACACACAGATACGCAGTATTTT. Filled out from reference TRBV5-4 and TRBJ2-3, the complete variable domain reads ETGVTQSPTHLIKTRGQQVTLRCSSQSGHNTVSWYQQALGQGPQFIFQYYREEENGRGNFPPRFSGLQFPNYSSELNVNALELDDSALYLCASSWGQGHTDTQYFGPGTRLTVL.

This clonotype was observed at least ten times. The chain links TRBV2 to TRBJ2-6; D ambiguous. V shed 4 bases and J shed 0 bases, with 7 bases lying between them. The CDR3 has 15 amino acids. Looked up from germline, CDR1 is SNHLY and CDR2 is FYNNEI. This chain's CDR3 is CASSGATSGANVLTF. CDR3 nucleotide sequence: TGTGCCAGCAGTGGGGCCACCTCTGGGGCCAACGTCCTGACTTTC. Combining the CDR3 with reference TRBV2 and TRBJ2-6 gives the whole variable domain EPEVTQTPSHQVTQMGQEVILRCVPISNHLYFYWYRQILGQKVEFLVSFYNNEISEKSEIFDDQFSVERPDGSNFTLKIRSTKLEDSAMYFCASSGATSGANVLTFGAGSRLTVL.

The CDR3 sequence is CASNPGRRSEKLFF. The CDR3 nucleotides are TGTGCCAGCAACCCAGGACGGAGGTCGGAAAAACTGTTTTTT. The chain combines TRBV6-1 with TRBJ1-4; D uncertain. There are 14 residues in the CDR3. The germline V gene encodes CDR1 MNHNS and CDR2 SASEGT. Trimming cost V 7 bases and J 8 bases, with 17 bases left between them.

V is TRBV29-1 and J is TRBJ2-1, with a weak D call TRBD2 (6 bases). In germline, CDR1 is SQVTM, CDR2 ANQGSEA. This CDR3 contains 14 residues. The V end lost 4 bases, the J end lost 6 bases, and 16 bases lay between the germline ends. CDR3 sequence: CSVAPGGIGNEQFF. Written as DNA, the CDR3 is TGCAGCGTTGCCCCCGGGGGAATAGGCAATGAGCAGTTCTTC.